This TCR beta chain was captured by sequencing in a study of blood T cell repertoires in COVID-19. Study in general: Samples came from the United States, Italy and Spain, spanning acute and convalescent COVID-19. From T cells, B-cell-depleted T cells, or PBMCs came the material, which was cDNA or gDNA.

Original handling: Amplification from reference gene primers served as the basis for estimated nucleated cell counts. Libraries were prepared by immunoSEQ multiplex PCR; TCRdb keeps only in-frame clonotypes and omits some of them. For V, J and clone size, that table is used; D and trimming come from the DNA. The repertoire holds about 440,000 clones, 75% to 90% seen once, with roughly 4% in the top ten. The clonotype comes from a woman in her 30s with acute or convalescent COVID-19. Sequencing was performed on peripheral blood.

DNA for the CDR3: TGTGCCTGGATCCCGGAGAGCACAGATACGCAGTATTTT. Translation: CAWIPESTDTQYF. This sequence joins TRBV30 and TRBJ2-3; no clear D. The germline V gene encodes CDR1 GTSNPN and CDR2 SVGIG (reference sequence). CDR3 length equals 13 residues. Trimming cost V 4 bases and J 0 bases, with 8 bases left between them. Based on the CDR3 plus reference TRBV30 and TRBJ2-3, the full variable domain is SQTIHQWPATLVQPVGSPLSLECTVEGTSNPNLYWYRQAAGRGLQLLFYSVGIGQISSEVPQNLSASRPQDRQFILSSKKLLLSDSGFYLCAWIPESTDTQYFGPGTRLTVL.